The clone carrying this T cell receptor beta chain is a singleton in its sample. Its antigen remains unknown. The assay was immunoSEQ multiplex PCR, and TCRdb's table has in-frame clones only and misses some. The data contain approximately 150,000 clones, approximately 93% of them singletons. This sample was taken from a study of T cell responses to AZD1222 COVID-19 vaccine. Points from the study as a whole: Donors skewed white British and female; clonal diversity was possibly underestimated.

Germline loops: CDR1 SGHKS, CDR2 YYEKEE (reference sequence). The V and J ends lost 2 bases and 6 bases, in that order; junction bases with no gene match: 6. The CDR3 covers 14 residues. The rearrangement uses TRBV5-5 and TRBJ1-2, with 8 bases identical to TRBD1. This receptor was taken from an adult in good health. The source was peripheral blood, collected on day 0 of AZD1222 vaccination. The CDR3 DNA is TGTGCCAGCAGCTTTCCCGGGACAGGAGATGGCTACACCTTC. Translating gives CASSFPGTGDGYTF.